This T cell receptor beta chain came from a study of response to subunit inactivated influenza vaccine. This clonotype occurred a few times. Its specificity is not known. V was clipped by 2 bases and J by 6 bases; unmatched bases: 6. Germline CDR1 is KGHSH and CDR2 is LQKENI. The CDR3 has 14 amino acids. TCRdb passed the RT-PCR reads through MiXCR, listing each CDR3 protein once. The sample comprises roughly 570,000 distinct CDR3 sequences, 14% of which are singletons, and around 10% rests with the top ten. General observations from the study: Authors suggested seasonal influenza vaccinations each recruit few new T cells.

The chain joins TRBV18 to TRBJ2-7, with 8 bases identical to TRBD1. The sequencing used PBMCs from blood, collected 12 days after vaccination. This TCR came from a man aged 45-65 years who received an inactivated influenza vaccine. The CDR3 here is CASSPAGGPGEQYF. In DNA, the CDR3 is TGTGCCAGCTCACCAGCAGGGGGCCCGGGCGAGCAGTACTTC.